This T cell receptor (beta chain) came from a study of CD8 T cells in ankylosing spondylitis. Findings of the study overall: Relatively scarce in peripheral blood, disease-linked clones were CD8+. Enrichment of disease-linked clones was reportedly significant in matched ankylosing spondylitis synovial fluid. A motif in TCR beta, a set of eight or nine highly homologous variants, appeared characteristic of ankylosing spondylitis blood.

The count of this clonotype is one. The target antigen is unknown. A read error is possible here, since a much larger clone lies one base away. With molecular barcodes, quantitative 5'-RACE was used to make the TCR beta libraries. TCRdb redid the calling of the 5' RACE reads with MiXCR, one entry per CDR3 protein. The table shows some 250,000 distinct CDR3 sequences, with approximately 24% occurring only once. The receptor was derived from a male donor with ankylosing spondylitis or in good health (not recorded which). Sequencing was done on a sample of blood, either unsorted or a sorted T cell fraction (not recorded which).

The CDR3: CASSQTSGVTYNEQFF. The CDR3 DNA follows: TGTGCCAGCAGCCAAACAAGCGGGGTCACCTACAATGAGCAGTTCTTC. This chain joins TRBV3-1 and TRBJ2-1; 7 positions agree with TRBD2. CDR3 size: 16 residues. Germline V gives CDR1 LGHDT, CDR2 YNNKEL (reference sequence). Trimming cost V 2 bases and J 2 bases; bases outside gene matches: 6.